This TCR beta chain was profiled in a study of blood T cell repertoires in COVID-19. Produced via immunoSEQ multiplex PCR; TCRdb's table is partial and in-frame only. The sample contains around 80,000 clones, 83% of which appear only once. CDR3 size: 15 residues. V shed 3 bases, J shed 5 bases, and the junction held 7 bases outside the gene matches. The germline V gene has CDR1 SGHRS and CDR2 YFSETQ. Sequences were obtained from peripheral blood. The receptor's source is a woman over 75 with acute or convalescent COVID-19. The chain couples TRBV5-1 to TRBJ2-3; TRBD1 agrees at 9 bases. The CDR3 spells CASSYPRTGEDTQYF. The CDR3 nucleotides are TGCGCCAGCAGCTACCCCAGGACAGGGGAAGATACGCAGTATTTT. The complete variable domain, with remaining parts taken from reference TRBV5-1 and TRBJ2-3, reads KAGVTQTPRYLIKTRGQQVTLSCSPISGHRSVSWYQQTPGQGLQFLFEYFSETQRNKGNFPGRFSGRQFSNSRSEMNVSTLELGDSALYLCASSYPRTGEDTQYFGPGTRLTVL.